Shown below are 20 T cell receptor beta chains from a single sample sequenced in a study of T cell changes during pregnancy in multiple sclerosis. The protocol was immunoSEQ multiplex PCR, while the TCRdb copy is restricted to in-frame clones and leaves out a portion. The table has some 40,000 clones, roughly 90% seen once; the top ten hold under 30%. The material sequenced was CD8+ T cells from peripheral blood mononuclear cells, taken before pregnancy. Source of these receptors: a female donor with multiple sclerosis, enrolled in a pregnancy study.

The chain is built from TRBV29-1 and TRBJ1-1; no clear D gene. In germline, CDR1 is SQVTM, CDR2 ANQGSEA. V dropped 1 base and J dropped 11 bases, with 5 bases sitting between them. This CDR3 region has 9 residues. Written as DNA, the CDR3 is TGCAGCGTTGAAGGGGCGGCTTTCTTT. Translated: CSVEGAAFF.

The chain links TRBV19 to TRBJ2-7; D may be TRBD2 (6 bases). V lost 2 bases and J 0 bases, leaving 11 bases between the germline ends. The CDR3 runs 15 residues. The germline V gene encodes CDR1 LNHDA and CDR2 SQIVND (reference sequence). The DNA for the CDR3 is TGTGCCAGTAGTATAACCGGGAGACTCTCCTACGAGCAGTACTTC. It codes for CASSITGRLSYEQYF.

This clone was recorded a few times. The chain combines TRBV6-5 with TRBJ2-3; D unclear. The CDR3 is 13 amino acids. V dropped 0 bases and J dropped 4 bases, with 5 bases sitting between them. CDR1 is MNHEY and CDR2 is SVGAGI in the germline V gene. The CDR3 DNA reads TGTGCCAGCAGTTACTCGTCCGCAGATACGCAGTATTTT. It encodes CASSYSSADTQYF.

Points on this clone: The junction and the germline gene differ at one end; a read error may be behind it. The chain carries TRBV28 and TRBJ2-7; 8 bases align to TRBD1. There are 14 residues in the CDR3. CDR1 is MDHEN, CDR2 SYDVKM, per germline. Here the CDR3 reads CASSLWTGTYEQYF. The CDR3 DNA reads TGTGCCAGCAGTCTATGGACAGGGACCTACGAGCAGTACTTC.

The V gene is TRBV6-6, the J gene TRBJ1-1, with TRBD1 matching over 7 bases. The length of the CDR3 is 15 residues. The germline V gene encodes CDR1 MNHNY and CDR2 SVGAGI (reference sequence). V was pared by 5 bases and J by 3 bases, with 9 bases of the junction left unmatched. In nucleotides, the CDR3 is TGTGCCAGCAGTACCGACAGGGTCGTATACACTGAAGCTTTCTTT. Protein product: CASSTDRVVYTEAFF.

The chain is built from TRBV4-1 and TRBJ2-7; TRBD2 matches 7 bases. This CDR3 spans 16 amino acids. V lost 0 bases to trimming and J lost 4 bases; unmatched junction nucleotides: 9. Germline lookup yields CDR1 MGHRA and CDR2 YSYEKL. This CDR3 is CASSQEGRGSGYEQYF. The CDR3 bases are TGCGCCAGCAGCCAAGAAGGGAGGGGAAGCGGGTACGAGCAGTACTTC.

The CDR3 loop reads CASRTGGGNQPQHF. The CDR3, as DNA: TGTGCCAGCAGGACAGGGGGAGGCAATCAGCCCCAGCATTTT. V and J are TRBV27 and TRBJ1-5; 9 bases match TRBD1. The germline CDR1 and CDR2 sequences are MNHEY and SMNVEV (reference sequence). This CDR3 is 14 amino acids long. Trimming at V came to 6 bases and at J to 2 bases, leaving 2 bases not matched to a gene.

This clone was observed a single time. The V and J genes are TRBV30 and TRBJ1-2, with D possibly matching TRBD1 (5 bases). The CDR3 loop spans 16 amino acids. Germline CDR1 is GTSNPN and CDR2 is SVGIG (reference sequence). V lost 6 bases and J 3 bases, leaving 23 bases between the germline ends. The CDR3: CACFSRWGGGDYGYTF. The CDR3 DNA reads TGTGCCTGCTTCTCCAGGTGGGGGGGAGGGGACTATGGCTACACCTTC.

The chain has TRBV5-4 and TRBJ1-1; 10 positions match TRBD1. CDR1 is SGHNT and CDR2 is YYREEE in the germline V gene (reference sequence). The V gene end was trimmed by 3 bases and the J gene end by 6 bases; junction bases not matched to a gene: 20. The CDR3 loop spans 19 amino acids. The CDR3 nucleotides are TGTGCCAGCAGCTCTGAAAATAAACCGGGACAGGGGCCTTGGTCTGAAGCTTTCTTT. This translates into CASSSENKPGQGPWSEAFF.

The chain uses TRBV4-2 and TRBJ2-7, with TRBD1 matching over 9 bases. The CDR3 has 14 residues. The V segment lost 1 base and the J segment 4 bases; nucleotides outside the gene matches: 2. The germline V gene encodes CDR1 LGHNA and CDR2 YNFKEQ. CDR3 DNA: TGTGCCAGCAGCCAAGGGACAGGGGATTACGAGCAGTACTTC. Translated: CASSQGTGDYEQYF.

The gene calls are TRBV4-1 and TRBJ2-1; 9 bases fit TRBD2. CDR1 and CDR2 (germline): MGHRA, YSYEKL. J was trimmed by 4 bases and V by 0 bases; bases with no gene match: 7. CDR3 length: 17 amino acids. Here the CDR3 reads CASSQDRTSGLYNEQFF. DNA for the CDR3: TGCGCCAGCAGCCAAGATCGAACTAGCGGGTTGTACAATGAGCAGTTCTTC.

The chain has TRBV7-3 and TRBJ2-7; D remains ambiguous. The germline V gene has CDR1 SGHTA and CDR2 FQGTGA. The CDR3 is 13 residues long. Between the trimmed V and J ends, which lost 3 bases and 4 bases, there was a span of 10 bases. The CDR3 protein is CASSFRVKYEQYF. CDR3 in DNA: TGTGCCAGCAGCTTCCGGGTGAAGTACGAGCAGTACTTC.

This clone was recorded once. V is TRBV2 and J is TRBJ2-3, with 8 bases lining up with TRBD1. The CDR3 has 17 amino acids. Germline assignment: CDR1 SNHLY and CDR2 FYNNEI. J was trimmed by 2 bases and V by 10 bases; bases with no gene match: 17. Here the CDR3 DNA reads TGTGCCATCCTGCGCCCCAGGACAGGGAAAGACACAGATACGCAGTATTTT. Its translation is CAILRPRTGKDTDTQYF. The full variable domain, with the rest looked up from reference TRBV2 and TRBJ2-3, is EPEVTQTPSHQVTQMGQEVILRCVPISNHLYFYWYRQILGQKVEFLVSFYNNEISEKSEIFDDQFSVERPDGSNFTLKIRSTKLEDSAMYFCAILRPRTGKDTDTQYFGPGTRLTVL.

V usage is TRBV7-9 and J usage is TRBJ2-3, with D possibly matching TRBD1 (8 bases). The CDR3 is made up of 18 amino acids. Germline V gene sequence: CDR1 SEHNR, CDR2 FQNEAQ (reference sequence). Between the trimmed V and J ends, which lost 3 bases and 0 bases, there was a span of 19 bases. CDR3 bases: TGTGCCAGCAGCTTGAGGACAGGGAGGGGGACTAGCACAGATACGCAGTATTTT. Translated: CASSLRTGRGTSTDTQYF.

There are many counts of this clone. This chain links TRBV27 with TRBJ1-6; D call uncertain. The CDR3 has 14 amino acids. Germline V gene lookup returns CDR1 MNHEY and CDR2 SMNVEV (reference sequence). Trimming shortened V by 7 bases and J by 0 bases, and 7 bases separated the two germline ends. CDR3 sequence: CASKYSSYNSPLHF. CDR3 nucleotides: TGTGCCAGCAAGTATAGCTCCTATAATTCACCCCTCCACTTT.

The chain joins TRBV20-1 to TRBJ1-1; 7 bases fit TRBD1. Germline values: CDR1 DFQATT, CDR2 SNEGSKA (reference sequence). This CDR3 contains 11 residues. V lost 6 bases to trimming and J lost 8 bases; unmatched junction nucleotides: 6. The CDR3 DNA is TGCAGTGCACCCGAGACAGGGGAAGCTTTCTTT. It translates to CSAPETGEAFF.

The rearrangement joins TRBV5-1 to TRBJ2-1; a possible D gene is TRBD1 (6 bases). V was cut by 4 bases and J by 7 bases, with 9 bases left in between. Germline V gene data show CDR1 as SGHRS and CDR2 as YFSETQ. The CDR3 consists of 12 residues. DNA of the CDR3: TGCGCCAGCAGCCCAGGGGAGAATGAGCAGTTCTTC. Translated, it gives CASSPGENEQFF. The whole variable domain, remainder taken from reference TRBV5-1 and TRBJ2-1, is KAGVTQTPRYLIKTRGQQVTLSCSPISGHRSVSWYQQTPGQGLQFLFEYFSETQRNKGNFPGRFSGRQFSNSRSEMNVSTLELGDSALYLCASSPGENEQFFGPGTRLTVL.

This sequence joins TRBV29-1 and TRBJ1-1; D gene ambiguous. This CDR3 is 11 amino acids long. The germline V gene has CDR1 SQVTM and CDR2 ANQGSEA. V was cut by 6 bases and J by 8 bases, with 13 bases left in between. The CDR3 sequence is CSVGPPGEAFF. DNA for the CDR3: TGCAGCGTGGGCCCGCCGGGAGAAGCTTTCTTT.

CDR3 sequence reads: CASSRGTMNTEAFF. The CDR3 nucleotides are TGTGCCAGCAGTCGGGGGACTATGAACACTGAAGCTTTCTTT. V is TRBV27 and J is TRBJ1-1; perhaps TRBD1 as D (5 bases). V gave up 5 bases and J gave up 0 bases, with 10 bases separating them. CDR3 length: 14 amino acids. CDR1 is MNHEY and CDR2 is SMNVEV in the germline V gene (reference sequence).

This chain uses TRBV7-9 with TRBJ2-7; the match to TRBD1 covers 8 bases. The junction had 6 bases not matched to a gene; V was cut back by 5 bases and J by 0 bases. Germline-derived CDR1 and CDR2 are SEHNR and FQNEAQ (reference sequence). CDR3 length: 15 amino acids. The DNA for the CDR3 is TGTGCCAGCAGCCCGACAGGGGCGTTCTCCTACGAGCAGTACTTC. Translated: CASSPTGAFSYEQYF.